This T cell receptor (beta chain) appears in the sequencing data of a study of T cell responses to AZD1222 COVID-19 vaccine. This table comes from immunoSEQ multiplex PCR, and its TCRdb copy is limited to in-frame clones, with some not included. The table includes some 120,000 clones, roughly 88% detected once. The CDR3 runs 16 residues. Germline-derived CDR1 and CDR2 are MNHEY and SVGAGI. V lost 2 bases and J 3 bases, leaving 17 bases between the germline ends. Sequenced here: peripheral blood, sampled on day 0 of AZD1222 vaccination. The clonotype was recovered from an adult in good health. The rearrangement uses TRBV6-5 and TRBJ2-7, with D tentatively TRBD1 or TRBD2 (5 bases each). The CDR3: CASSYKAQGPRYEQYF. The CDR3 bases are TGTGCCAGCAGTTACAAGGCTCAGGGACCCCGCTACGAGCAGTACTTC.